Following are 19 T cell receptor beta chains from one sample sequenced in a study of T-cell reconstitution after alpha-beta-depleted transplantation in children. Using unique molecular identifiers, the investigators prepared the TCRbeta library. MiXCR, applied by TCRdb to the PCR reads, yields one record per CDR3 protein. The sample carries some 500,000 distinct CDR3 sequences, over 25% recorded once. Specimen: PBMCs from the stem cell graft donor, collected from the stem cell graft. The receptor set was obtained from a human donor who donated a stem cell graft to a child with aplastic anemia.

There are a few counts of this clonotype. In DNA form, the CDR3 reads TGTGCCAGCTTCCTTAGCTCCTACAATGAGCAGTTCTTC. It is translated as CASFLSSYNEQFF. V usage is TRBV12-3 or TRBV12-4 and J usage is TRBJ2-1; D remains ambiguous. Trimming pared 8 bases from V and 0 bases from J, leaving 8 bases between. This CDR3 has 13 residues.

This clonotype was detected a few times. The chain recombines TRBV6-5 with TRBJ1-1, with D maybe TRBD1 (5 bases). Trimming shortened V by 8 bases and J by 2 bases, and 9 bases separated the two germline ends. Germline CDR1 is MNHEY and CDR2 is SVGAGI. The CDR3 runs to 12 residues. In nucleotides, the CDR3 is TGTGCCAGCGGAGGGGTAAACACTGAAGCTTTCTTT. Protein: CASGGVNTEAFF.

Details on this clonotype: One end of the junction is discordant with germline, which a read error may explain. This rearrangement joins TRBV27 to TRBJ2-2; 7 bases fit TRBD2. Germline CDR1 and CDR2: MNHEY and SMNVEV (reference sequence). The CDR3 contains 17 residues. The CDR3 loop reads CTSSLSWASGETGELFF. In DNA, the CDR3 is TGCACCAGCAGTTTATCCTGGGCTAGCGGAGAGACCGGGGAGCTGTTTTTT.

This clonotype showed up just a few times. J is TRBJ1-1 and V is TRBV24-1; D not resolved. CDR3 length: 13 residues. Looked up from germline, CDR1 is KGHDR and CDR2 is SFDVKD. Trimming cost V 5 bases and J 1 base, with 7 bases left between them. Written as DNA, the CDR3 is TGTGCCACCAGTGGCCTAGGGAACACTGAAGCTTTCTTT. Its translation is CATSGLGNTEAFF.

V gene TRBV4-1 combines with J gene TRBJ2-7; maybe TRBD2 (7 bases). Deletions cut 1 base from V and 3 bases from J, with 13 bases between. This CDR3 has 15 amino acids. CDR1 and CDR2 from the germline V gene are MGHRA and YSYEKL. CDR3 loop: CASSQGAGHIYEQYF. The DNA of the CDR3 is TGCGCCAGCAGCCAAGGAGCGGGACATATCTACGAGCAGTACTTC.

The V call is TRBV20-1, the J call TRBJ2-7, with TRBD2 matching over 9 bases. Germline loops: CDR1 DFQATT, CDR2 SNEGSKA (reference sequence). The V and J ends lost 6 bases and 6 bases, in that order; junction bases with no gene match: 9. The CDR3 covers 13 residues. DNA of the CDR3: TGCAGTGCCCGAATAGCGGGGGCCTCCGAGCAGTACTTC. This encodes CSARIAGASEQYF.

V usage is TRBV5-1 and J usage is TRBJ1-5; 7 nucleotides match TRBD1. Germline CDR1 SGHRS, CDR2 YFSETQ. V shed 1 base, J shed 4 bases, and the junction held 5 bases outside the gene matches. This CDR3 region has 15 residues. The CDR3 sequence: CASSLTGAYNQPQHF. The CDR3 DNA is TGCGCCAGCAGCTTGACAGGGGCGTATAATCAGCCCCAGCATTTT.

This clonotype was recorded a few times. This chain links TRBV6-5 with TRBJ1-5; D possibly corresponds to TRBD1 (5 bases). V dropped 0 bases and J dropped 6 bases, with 12 bases sitting between them. Germline values: CDR1 MNHEY, CDR2 SVGAGI. The CDR3 spans 15 residues. This chain's CDR3 is CASSYSRDGAQPQHF. Here the CDR3 DNA reads TGTGCCAGCAGTTACTCGAGGGACGGGGCTCAGCCCCAGCATTTT.

The rearrangement uses TRBV7-2 and TRBJ2-1, with 10 bases identical to TRBD1. In germline, CDR1 is SGHTA, CDR2 FQGNSA. The trim removed 5 bases at V and 4 bases at J, leaving 5 bases unmatched. The CDR3 is 15 residues long. CDR3 sequence: CASSVGQGRYNEQFF. In nucleotides, the CDR3 is TGTGCCAGCAGCGTGGGACAGGGGAGATACAATGAGCAGTTCTTC.

The gene calls are TRBV12-3 or TRBV12-4 and TRBJ2-5; D perhaps matches TRBD2 (5 bases). The CDR3 length is 15 residues. Trimming left V 2 bases short and J 5 bases short, with 15 bases between. The CDR3 sequence is CASSLRRAMMETQYF. Here the CDR3 DNA reads TGTGCCAGCAGTTTACGGCGGGCCATGATGGAGACCCAGTACTTC.

Only a few counts were recorded for this clonotype. The chain combines TRBV6-5 with TRBJ2-2, with TRBD2 matching 13 bases. Germline-derived CDR1 and CDR2 are MNHEY and SVGAGI. The CDR3 length is 18 residues. Unmatched junction bases numbered 8, after V lost 2 bases and J lost 5 bases. The CDR3 nucleotides are TGTGCCAGCAGTTACCTTCGACTAGCGGGAGGACGAACCGGGGAGCTGTTTTTT. Translation gives CASSYLRLAGGRTGELFF.

This chain links TRBV12-3 or TRBV12-4 with TRBJ1-5; weak D call: TRBD1 (5 bases). This CDR3 spans 13 amino acids. The ends were cut back, 3 bases at V and 5 bases at J, with 8 bases in the middle. CDR3 nucleotides: TGTGCCAGCAGTTTCAGGGTGGATCAGCCCCAGCATTTT. Encoded protein: CASSFRVDQPQHF.

This clonotype was counted a few times. The chain joins TRBV20-1 to TRBJ2-1; TRBD2 agrees at 11 bases. Trimming cost V 0 bases and J 6 bases; bases outside gene matches: 4. The CDR3 extends over 15 amino acids. The germline CDR1 and CDR2 sequences are DFQATT and SNEGSKA (reference sequence). CDR3 region: CSARDSTSGGNEQFF. CDR3 nucleotide sequence: TGCAGTGCTAGAGATTCCACTAGCGGGGGCAATGAGCAGTTCTTC.

The chain couples TRBV5-1 to TRBJ2-1, with TRBD1 identical over 9 bases. This CDR3 contains 16 residues. CDR1 and CDR2 from the germline V gene are SGHRS and YFSETQ. The junction had 12 bases not matched to a gene; V was cut back by 4 bases and J by 7 bases. In DNA form, the CDR3 reads TGCGCCAGCAGCCCCCCCACAGGGGGCGCGAATAATGAGCAGTTCTTC. Its protein product is CASSPPTGGANNEQFF. The variable domain in full, completed from reference TRBV5-1 and TRBJ2-1, reads KAGVTQTPRYLIKTRGQQVTLSCSPISGHRSVSWYQQTPGQGLQFLFEYFSETQRNKGNFPGRFSGRQFSNSRSEMNVSTLELGDSALYLCASSPPTGGANNEQFFGPGTRLTVL.

This clonotype was counted between two and nine times. V usage is TRBV10-2 and J usage is TRBJ1-1; no definite D call. Germline V gives CDR1 WSHSY, CDR2 SAAADI. V lost 3 bases to trimming and J lost 1 base, with 12 bases between them. CDR3 size: 15 residues. The CDR3 sequence: CASSDGETANTEAFF. The CDR3 DNA reads TGCGCCAGCAGTGATGGGGAGACGGCGAACACTGAAGCTTTCTTT.

CDR3: CASRDSGWNTGELFF. CDR3 sequence (DNA): TGTGCCAGCAGAGATAGCGGGTGGAACACCGGGGAGCTGTTTTTT. V is TRBV12-3 or TRBV12-4 and J is TRBJ2-2; 7 nucleotides align to TRBD2. V trimming: 6 bases; J trimming: 1 base; junction bases outside the gene matches: 5. CDR3 size: 15 residues.

The V and J genes are TRBV3-1 and TRBJ1-1; TRBD1 is a possible D gene (6 bases). V was pared by 4 bases and J by 3 bases, with 12 bases between. CDR1 LGHDT and CDR2 YNNKEL come from the germline V gene (reference sequence). There are 14 residues in the CDR3. CDR3 residues: CASSPSEGDTEAFF. DNA for the CDR3: TGTGCCAGCAGCCCATCGGAGGGGGACACTGAAGCTTTCTTT.

This clonotype has a handful of counts. The rearrangement uses TRBV6-1 and TRBJ2-7; 7 nucleotides agree with TRBD1. CDR1 and CDR2 (germline): MNHNS, SASEGT. V was clipped by 1 base and J by 3 bases; unmatched bases: 6. CDR3 size: 15 residues. As DNA, the CDR3 is TGTGCCAGCAGTGAAGAGGGACAGAGCCACTACGAGCAGTACTTC. Translating it yields CASSEEGQSHYEQYF.

There are a few counts of this clonotype. This rearrangement joins TRBV29-1 to TRBJ1-2; D might be TRBD1 (6 bases). In germline, CDR1 is SQVTM, CDR2 ANQGSEA. The CDR3 contains 13 residues. Trimming removed 4 bases at V and 0 bases at J, with 9 bases between. The CDR3 loop is CSVGRGTNYGYTF. In DNA form, the CDR3 reads TGCAGCGTTGGCAGGGGTACTAACTATGGCTACACCTTC.